The 13 T cell receptor beta chains below come from one sample, sequenced in a study of shared clonotypes between healthy human individuals. The table came from immunoSEQ multiplex PCR; TCRdb's copy has only in-frame clones and leaves some out. The sample holds approximately 2,200,000 clones; around 93% are singletons and the top ten take about 1.8%. Only CD45RO-negative cells positively selected for CCR7 counted as naive CD8 cells, so terminally differentiated effector memory CD45RA+ cells were excluded. The sequenced material came from naive CD8+ T cells from PBMCs. These TCRs come from a man between 18 and 29 years old in good health. Some clones in this sample may be carry-over from other donors' samples.

The rearrangement uses TRBV10-3 and TRBJ2-5, with 8 bases fitting TRBD1. The length of the CDR3 is 14 residues. J was trimmed by 2 bases and V by 6 bases; bases with no gene match: 5. Germline V gives CDR1 ENHRY, CDR2 SYGVKD. This CDR3 reads CAIRGTGIQETQYF. CDR3 in DNA: TGTGCCATCAGGGGGACAGGCATACAAGAGACCCAGTACTTC.

This chain links TRBV7-9 with TRBJ2-1, with D possibly being TRBD2 (6 bases). The CDR3 sequence is 16 residues long. Germline lookup yields CDR1 SEHNR and CDR2 FQNEAQ (reference sequence). Trimming removed 1 base at V and 4 bases at J, with 14 bases between. The CDR3 region has the DNA TGTGCCAGCAGCTTAGTCTTGGGGGAGGAGTACAATGAGCAGTTCTTC. Its protein product is CASSLVLGEEYNEQFF.

The V and J genes are TRBV7-9 and TRBJ1-1; D is unresolved. Trimming took 3 bases from V and 2 from J, leaving 10 bases between them. The length of the CDR3 is 14 residues. Germline loops: CDR1 SEHNR, CDR2 FQNEAQ (reference sequence). The CDR3 region is CASSFIQSNTEAFF. The CDR3 DNA follows: TGTGCCAGCAGCTTCATCCAGAGTAACACTGAAGCTTTCTTT.

The rearrangement uses TRBV19 and TRBJ1-1, with unresolved D. Trimming cost V 7 bases and J 3 bases, with 15 bases left between them. Germline CDR1 LNHDA, CDR2 SQIVND (reference sequence). The CDR3 contains 14 residues. The CDR3 sequence is CASIDARRDTEAFF. The CDR3 DNA follows: TGTGCCAGTATTGATGCCAGGAGGGACACTGAAGCTTTCTTT.

This clone was recorded once. It may be a read error: a sequence one base away is much more abundant. Other DNA sequences within the sample encode an identical CDR3. This rearrangement joins TRBV2 to TRBJ1-1; D not resolved. CDR1 is SNHLY, CDR2 FYNNEI, per germline. V was trimmed by 5 bases and J by 2 bases, leaving 3 bases between them. CDR3 length equals 11 residues. CDR3 residues: CASSSNTEAFF. Written as DNA, the CDR3 is TGTGCCAGCAGTTCAAACACTGAAGCTTTCTTT. Full variable domain (remainder filled in from reference TRBV2 and TRBJ1-1): EPEVTQTPSHQVTQMGQEVILRCVPISNHLYFYWYRQILGQKVEFLVSFYNNEISEKSEIFDDQFSVERPDGSNFTLKIRSTKLEDSAMYFCASSSNTEAFFGQGTRLTVV.

The chain has TRBV28 and TRBJ2-4, with 7 bases identical to TRBD1. Germline V CDR1 and CDR2: MDHEN, SYDVKM. CDR3 length: 19 residues. Trimming removed 1 base from V and 0 bases from J; junction bases left unmatched: 12. CDR3 residues: CASSLYLGQTILAKNIQYF. The DNA for the CDR3 is TGTGCCAGCAGTTTATATTTGGGACAGACTATACTAGCCAAAAACATTCAGTACTTC.

The chain has TRBV10-3 and TRBJ2-7, with D possibly being TRBD1 or TRBD2 (5 bases each). This CDR3 has 18 residues. Germline V lookup: CDR1 ENHRY, CDR2 SYGVKD. V gave up 1 base and J gave up 1 base, with 20 bases separating them. In DNA, the CDR3 is TGTGCCATCAGTGAGTTGTATGGGGAAGCGGCAGGGTCCTACGAGCAGTACTTC. Translating it yields CAISELYGEAAGSYEQYF.

The rearrangement joins TRBV7-9 to TRBJ1-2; D not certain. Germline CDR1 reads SEHNR; CDR2 reads FQNEAQ (reference sequence). The CDR3 loop spans 14 amino acids. Trimming stripped 4 bases from V and 5 bases from J, with 14 bases between. For the CDR3, the DNA is TGTGCCAGCAGCTCAAACGGACCAGATTATGGCTACACCTTC. Residues: CASSSNGPDYGYTF.

This clone was picked up one time. The chain is built from TRBV10-2 and TRBJ2-5, with TRBD1 identical over 7 bases. The trim removed 6 bases at V and 1 base at J, leaving 5 bases unmatched. Germline CDR1 is WSHSY and CDR2 is SAAADI. CDR3 size: 14 residues. The CDR3 DNA reads TGCGCCAGCAGCGCATACAGGGGCCAAGAGACCCAGTACTTC. This encodes CASSAYRGQETQYF.

The chain joins TRBV7-8 to TRBJ2-7; no firm D call. The CDR3 sequence is 13 residues long. From germline, CDR1 is SGHVS and CDR2 FQNEAQ. V lost 1 base, J lost 3 bases, and 7 bases lay in between. CDR3 coding DNA: TGTGCCAGCAGCTTAGGTCTCGGCTACGAGCAGTACTTC. Protein: CASSLGLGYEQYF.

In the case of this clone: Additional DNA sequences in this sample encode the identical CDR3. The J gene is TRBJ2-7, the V gene TRBV30, with TRBD1 matching 8 bases. The V gene end was trimmed by 0 bases and the J gene end by 4 bases; junction bases not matched to a gene: 5. The CDR3 runs 14 residues. The germline CDR1 and CDR2 sequences are GTSNPN and SVGIG (reference sequence). The CDR3 DNA sequence: TGTGCCTGGAGTGTAGGGCAGGGGGCTTACGAGCAGTACTTC. This translates into CAWSVGQGAYEQYF.

V usage is TRBV10-3 and J usage is TRBJ2-7; D is ambiguous. V lost 2 bases to trimming and J lost 2 bases, with 4 bases between them. Germline CDR1 reads ENHRY; CDR2 reads SYGVKD. The CDR3 is 12 amino acids. CDR3 nucleotide sequence: TGTGCCATCAGTGAGGTTGCCTACGAGCAGTACTTC. This gives the protein CAISEVAYEQYF.

V usage is TRBV28 and J usage is TRBJ1-4, with D possibly being TRBD1 (5 bases). The CDR3 extends over 14 amino acids. The V end was cut by 3 bases, the J end by 7 bases, with 12 bases between. The V gene's germline CDR1 is MDHEN and CDR2 SYDVKM. Here the CDR3 reads CASSFGPGTEKLFF. CDR3 DNA sequence: TGTGCCAGCAGTTTCGGGCCTGGGACTGAAAAACTGTTTTTT.